This T cell receptor beta chain was obtained from a study of cytomegalovirus exposure and HLA in healthy donors. PCR primers comprised 60 Vbeta and 13 Jbeta primers. Profiling relied on immunoSEQ multiplex PCR, and the TCRdb table lists in-frame clones only, not all of them. This sample yields fewer than 150,000 clones, of which 76% are seen a single time; approximately 3.4% belongs to the top ten. By frequency in the sample, this clone is medium-sized. The sequenced material came from PBMCs. This receptor was obtained from a man aged 40-49 years in good health and CMV-seronegative.

The CDR3 is CAWDQGGDYGYTF. The DNA for the CDR3 is TGTGCCTGGGACCAGGGGGGCGACTATGGCTACACCTTC. V usage is TRBV30 and J usage is TRBJ1-2, with 7 bases lining up with TRBD1. CDR1 GTSNPN and CDR2 SVGIG come from the germline V gene (reference sequence). This CDR3 region has 13 residues. Losses at the gene ends were 5 bases for V and 3 bases for J; bases not matched to a gene: 6.